The rows below give T cell receptor beta chains drawn from one sample of a study of spatial heterogeneity in lung cancer. TCRdb passed the 5' RACE reads through MiXCR, listing each CDR3 protein once. The sample contains roughly 39,000 distinct CDR3 sequences, around 7.5% of which appear only once. The sequencing here drew on PBMCs, taken at surgery. All receptors come from a male donor with early-stage non-small cell lung cancer. CDR3s include the opening cysteine and the closing phenylalanine or tryptophan. The order of the fields is D gene, V gene, J gene, clone size, CDR3 protein, CDR3 DNA. A D gene is named only where the DNA matches it firmly. Not all rows give a size; the values are once, few, many and, for expanded clones, a class.

.	TRBV27	TRBJ1-3	many	CASGGLSSGNTIYF	TGTGCCAGCGGAGGCCTGAGCTCTGGAAACACCATATATTTT
.	TRBV7-2	TRBJ2-5	many	CASSLGGQVETQYF	TGTGCCAGCAGCTTAGGGGGGCAGGTGGAGACCCAGTACTTC
.	TRBV6-5	TRBJ2-1	many	CASSHIAEGQFF	TGTGCCAGCAGTCATATAGCGGAGGGGCAGTTCTTC
.	TRBV7-8	TRBJ2-2	many	CASSLVLMAGELFF	TGTGCCAGCAGCTTAGTCTTGATGGCCGGGGAGCTGTTTTTT
.	TRBV29-1	TRBJ1-3	.	CSVEDFNSGNTIYF	TGCAGCGTTGAGGATTTTAACTCTGGAAACACCATATATTTT
TRBD2	TRBV11-2	TRBJ2-3	.	CASSLVSGVTDTQYF	TGTGCCAGCAGCTTAGTTAGCGGGGTCACAGATACGCAGTATTTT
.	TRBV20-1	TRBJ2-6	few	CSQSSKRGGRPYGANVLTF	TGCAGCCAGAGCAGTAAGAGAGGCGGGCGTCCATACGGGGCCAACGTCCTGACTTTC
.	TRBV10-1	TRBJ2-7	few	CASSEPHSDTPSSYEQYF	TGCGCCAGCAGTGAGCCACACTCTGACACACCGAGCTCCTACGAGCAGTACTTC
.	TRBV27	TRBJ1-5	few	CASSPFSQGLSNQPQHF	TGTGCCAGCAGTCCTTTCTCCCAGGGTCTTAGCAATCAGCCCCAGCATTTT
.	TRBV11-2	TRBJ2-5	.	CASSLPGFLETQYF	TGTGCCAGCAGCTTACCGGGGTTTTTGGAGACCCAGTACTTC
.	TRBV3-1	TRBJ2-6	many	CASSQSSGANVLTF	TGTGCCAGCAGCCAGAGCTCTGGGGCCAACGTCCTGACTTTC
TRBD2	TRBV5-4	TRBJ2-3	many	CASSLDLADTDTQYF	TGTGCCAGCAGCTTGGATCTAGCGGACACAGATACGCAGTATTTT
.	TRBV11-2	TRBJ2-2	many	CASSPTRDTGELFF	TGTGCCAGCAGCCCCACCCGGGACACCGGGGAGCTGTTTTTT
.	TRBV27	TRBJ1-1	many	CASSLFGQAPGEAFF	TGTGCCAGCAGTTTATTTGGGCAGGCACCGGGGGAAGCTTTCTTT
TRBD2	TRBV5-1	TRBJ2-1	.	CASSPTSRLAGGNEQFF	TGCGCCAGCAGCCCAACCTCCCGACTAGCGGGAGGGAATGAGCAGTTCTTC
.	TRBV7-2	TRBJ2-1	many	CASSLGPGDEQFF	TGTGCCAGCAGCTTAGGTCCTGGGGATGAGCAGTTCTTC
.	TRBV7-2	TRBJ1-3	.	CASSLVGGAGNTIYF	TGTGCCAGCAGCTTAGTTGGGGGGGCTGGAAACACCATATATTTT
TRBD1	TRBV19	TRBJ1-5	many	CASSIRGRVDQPQHF	TGTGCCAGTAGTATAAGGGGGCGCGTTGATCAGCCCCAGCATTTT
TRBD2	TRBV20-1	TRBJ2-5	few	CSARSGSGAQETQYF	TGCAGTGCTAGATCGGGTAGCGGGGCACAAGAGACCCAGTACTTC
.	TRBV7-2	TRBJ1-1	many	CASSSVGPGNTEAFF	TGTGCCAGCAGCTCAGTGGGGCCGGGGAACACTGAAGCTTTCTTT
.	TRBV12-3/TRBV12-4	TRBJ1-1	.	CASTSIQAYTEAFF	TGTGCCAGCACCTCAATACAGGCTTACACTGAAGCTTTCTTT
.	TRBV12-3/TRBV12-4	TRBJ2-5	many	CASSQWDGVKTQYF	TGTGCCAGCAGTCAATGGGACGGGGTGAAGACCCAGTACTTC
.	TRBV5-1	TRBJ2-3	.	CASHEGASTDTQYF	TGCGCCAGCCATGAGGGAGCTAGCACAGATACGCAGTATTTT
.	TRBV5-5	TRBJ2-2	many	CASSLVVPGELFF	TGTGCCAGCAGCTTGGTGGTGCCCGGGGAGCTGTTTTTT
.	TRBV15	TRBJ1-2	many	CATSRAARAKGYTF	TGTGCCACCAGCAGAGCTGCCAGGGCGAAGGGCTACACCTTC
TRBD2	TRBV7-2	TRBJ2-7	few	CASSLGSGATYEQYF	TGTGCCAGCAGCTTAGGTAGCGGGGCTACCTACGAGCAGTACTTC
.	TRBV6-6	TRBJ2-1	few	CASSDNEQFF	TGTGCCAGCAGTGACAATGAGCAGTTCTTC
TRBD1	TRBV7-9	TRBJ2-7	.	CASSRIRDRDYEQYF	TGTGCCAGCAGCCGTATCCGGGACAGGGACTACGAGCAGTACTTC
TRBD1	TRBV12-3/TRBV12-4	TRBJ1-5	many	CASSRQGENQPQHF	TGTGCCAGCAGCAGACAGGGCGAAAATCAGCCCCAGCATTTT
.	TRBV9	TRBJ1-6	few	CASSAIPSGADSPLHF	TGTGCCAGCAGCGCGATCCCTTCGGGGGCGGATTCACCCCTCCACTTT
TRBD2	TRBV5-1	TRBJ2-1	.	CASSLGVSGSNEQFF	TGCGCCAGCAGCTTGGGGGTTAGCGGGAGCAATGAGCAGTTCTTC
TRBD2	TRBV12-3/TRBV12-4	TRBJ2-1	.	CASSLDFGGADNEQFF	TGTGCCAGCAGTTTAGATTTCGGGGGGGCCGACAATGAGCAGTTCTTC
TRBD2	TRBV20-1	TRBJ2-5	.	CSASGTSGSQETHYF	TGCAGTGCTTCCGGGACTAGCGGATCACAAGAGACCCATTACTTC
.	TRBV24-1	TRBJ1-5	many	CATSDPNQPQHF	TGTGCCACCAGTGACCCTAATCAGCCCCAGCATTTT
.	TRBV5-5	TRBJ2-1	many	CASSLGQYNEQFF	TGTGCCAGCAGCTTGGGACAGTACAATGAGCAGTTCTTC
.	TRBV7-6	TRBJ2-3	few	CASSLAGTWVSTDTQYF	TGTGCCAGCAGCTTAGCGGGGACTTGGGTTAGCACAGATACGCAGTATTTT
TRBD2	TRBV28	TRBJ2-1	many	CASLAGGLNEQFF	TGTGCCAGCCTAGCGGGAGGGTTGAATGAGCAGTTCTTC
TRBD1	TRBV14	TRBJ1-1	medium-sized	CASSLRQGSTEAFF	TGTGCCAGCAGCCTGCGACAGGGGAGCACTGAAGCTTTCTTT
.	TRBV5-1	TRBJ1-4	many	CASSLAGGDEKLFF	TGCGCCAGCAGCTTGGCGGGTGGCGATGAAAAACTGTTTTTT
TRBD2	TRBV12-3/TRBV12-4	TRBJ2-3	many	CASSSRLAGVTDTQYF	TGTGCCAGCAGTTCTCGACTAGCGGGGGTCACAGATACGCAGTATTTT
.	TRBV7-2	TRBJ1-4	few	CASSPYRNAQEKLFF	TGTGCCAGCAGCCCGTACAGGAACGCCCAAGAAAAACTGTTTTTT
TRBD2	TRBV29-1	TRBJ2-3	.	CSVGDSGTSGIGTQYF	TGCAGCGTTGGAGACTCCGGGACTAGCGGGATAGGTACGCAGTATTTT
.	TRBV24-1	TRBJ2-3	.	CATSDLRGTIDTQYF	TGTGCCACCAGTGATTTACGCGGGACCATAGATACGCAGTATTTT
TRBD2	TRBV5-5	TRBJ2-1	few	CASSRTSNEQFF	TGTGCCAGCAGCCGGACTAGCAATGAGCAGTTCTTC
.	TRBV9	TRBJ1-6	many	CASSGGLESSPLHF	TGTGCCAGCAGCGGAGGGTTGGAGAGCTCACCCCTCCACTTT
.	TRBV20-1	TRBJ2-1	.	CSARTSYLDEQFF	TGCAGTGCTAGAACTAGTTATTTAGATGAGCAGTTCTTC
.	TRBV6-2/TRBV6-3	TRBJ1-1	many	CASSFMNTEAFF	TGTGCCAGCAGTTTTATGAACACTGAAGCTTTCTTT
.	TRBV3-1	TRBJ1-1	many	CASSQTPRGKNTEAFF	TGTGCCAGCAGCCAAACCCCGAGAGGGAAGAACACTGAAGCTTTCTTT
TRBD1	TRBV7-8	TRBJ1-5	many	CASSRTTGGFSNQPQHF	TGTGCCAGCAGCCGCACGACAGGGGGTTTTTCGAATCAGCCCCAGCATTTT
TRBD1	TRBV5-4	TRBJ1-6	many	CASSLWTGNNSPLHF	TGTGCCAGCAGCTTGTGGACAGGCAATAATTCACCCCTCCACTTT
.	TRBV11-2	TRBJ1-1	many	CASNKKLGLNTEAFF	TGTGCCAGCAATAAAAAATTAGGTCTGAACACTGAAGCTTTCTTT
TRBD2	TRBV4-2	TRBJ2-3	few	CASSQERVQAGTDTQYF	TGTGCCAGCAGCCAAGAACGGGTCCAAGCGGGGACAGATACGCAGTATTTT
.	TRBV15	TRBJ2-5	few	CATSSGLGETQYF	TGTGCCACCAGCTCAGGGCTGGGTGAGACCCAGTACTTC
TRBD1	TRBV6-2/TRBV6-3	TRBJ2-2	many	CASSYRTGGRGELFF	TGTGCCAGCAGTTACCGGACAGGGGGCCGCGGGGAGCTGTTTTTT
.	TRBV18	TRBJ1-4	many	CASSVNVALGDEKLFF	TGTGCCAGCTCCGTGAATGTCGCGCTTGGGGATGAAAAACTGTTTTTT